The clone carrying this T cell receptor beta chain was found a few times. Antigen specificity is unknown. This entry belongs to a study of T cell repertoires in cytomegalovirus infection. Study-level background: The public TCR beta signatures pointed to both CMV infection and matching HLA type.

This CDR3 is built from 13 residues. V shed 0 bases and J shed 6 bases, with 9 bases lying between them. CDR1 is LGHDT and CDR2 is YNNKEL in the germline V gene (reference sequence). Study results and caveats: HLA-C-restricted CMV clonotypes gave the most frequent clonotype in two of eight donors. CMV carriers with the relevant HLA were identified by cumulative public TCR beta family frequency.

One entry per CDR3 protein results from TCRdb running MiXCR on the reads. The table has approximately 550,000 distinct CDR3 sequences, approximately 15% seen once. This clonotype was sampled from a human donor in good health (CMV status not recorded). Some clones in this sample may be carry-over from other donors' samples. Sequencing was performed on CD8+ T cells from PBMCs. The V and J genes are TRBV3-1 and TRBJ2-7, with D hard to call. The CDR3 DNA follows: TGTGCCAGCAGCCAAGAAAAGATCGGCGAGCAGTACTTC. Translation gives CASSQEKIGEQYF.